The rows below give T cell receptor beta chains drawn from one sample of a study of T cells in Graves' hyperthyroidism and ophthalmopathy. TCRdb processed the multiplex PCR reads anew with MiXCR; each CDR3 protein has one entry. The sample lists about 460,000 distinct CDR3 sequences, about 20% occurring once. Sequencing input: blood. These receptors were collected from a woman between 65 and 79 years old with Graves' ophthalmopathy. The CDR3 runs from the conserved cysteine through the conserved F or W. D genes are given only for firm matches. Part of the rows lack a size; the others show once, few, many or a class for expanded clones.

j_gene	v_gene	d_gene	abundance	CDR3aa	CDR3nt
TRBJ2-7	TRBV5-1	.	few	CASSSARSYEQYF	TGCGCCAGCAGCTCCGCCCGTTCCTACGAGCAGTACTTC
TRBJ2-5	TRBV6-2/TRBV6-3	.	.	CASNRDFQETQYF	TGTGCCAGCAACCGGGACTTCCAAGAGACCCAGTACTTC
TRBJ1-1	TRBV9	.	few	CASSVYGASSPPTGEAFF	TGTGCCAGCAGCGTTTACGGCGCCTCCTCCCCCCCGACCGGTGAAGCTTTCTTT
TRBJ2-7	TRBV11-2	.	few	CASSQGISYEQYF	TGTGCCAGCAGCCAAGGTATATCCTACGAGCAGTACTTC
TRBJ2-2	TRBV12-3/TRBV12-4	.	.	CASTPMGVTGELFF	TGTGCCAGCACCCCCATGGGGGTCACCGGGGAGCTGTTTTTT
TRBJ1-1	TRBV6-1	.	many	CASSQMTEAFF	TGTGCCAGCAGTCAGATGACCGAAGCTTTCTTT
TRBJ2-3	TRBV20-1	TRBD2	few	CSARDRRSGRTDTQYF	TGCAGTGCTAGAGATCGTCGTAGCGGGAGAACAGATACGCAGTATTTT
TRBJ1-1	TRBV30	.	many	CAITPTRYTEAFF	TGTGCCATAACCCCCACCCGTTACACTGAAGCTTTCTTT
TRBJ1-2	TRBV4-2	.	.	CASSQEEGYGYTF	TGTGCCAGCAGCCAAGAGGAGGGCTATGGCTACACCTTC
TRBJ1-1	TRBV20-1	TRBD1	.	CSVSRGRELTEAFF	TGCAGTGTTAGCAGGGGGCGCGAGCTGACTGAAGCTTTCTTT
TRBJ2-2	TRBV10-1	.	few	CASSDLNTGELFF	TGCGCCAGCAGTGATTTGAACACCGGGGAGCTGTTTTTT
TRBJ2-5	TRBV10-3	.	.	CAISEGQARETQYF	TGTGCCATCAGTGAGGGACAAGCTCGAGAGACCCAGTACTTC
TRBJ2-3	TRBV11-2	TRBD2	many	CASSFVPAGLTDTQYF	TGTGCCAGCAGCTTTGTCCCAGCGGGACTCACAGATACGCAGTATTTT
TRBJ2-2	TRBV7-9	TRBD2	few	CASSWTSGSWTGELFF	TGTGCCAGCAGCTGGACTAGCGGGAGTTGGACCGGGGAGCTGTTTTTT
TRBJ2-7	TRBV7-2	.	few	CASSQSYYEQYF	TGTGCCAGCAGCCAGAGCTACTACGAGCAGTACTTC
TRBJ2-1	TRBV9	.	.	CASSAGRGEQFF	TGTGCCAGCAGCGCCGGGAGAGGTGAGCAGTTCTTC
TRBJ2-1	TRBV12-3/TRBV12-4	TRBD2	few	CASQLAGGVDEQFF	TGTGCCAGCCAACTAGCGGGAGGCGTCGATGAGCAGTTCTTC
TRBJ2-1	TRBV5-1	TRBD2	few	CASSLEVLAGSNEQFF	TGCGCCAGCAGCTTGGAGGTACTAGCGGGGAGCAATGAGCAGTTCTTC
TRBJ2-1	TRBV20-1	TRBD2	.	CSAAGTSVYEQFF	TGCAGTGCTGCCGGGACTAGCGTTTATGAGCAGTTCTTC
TRBJ1-2	TRBV6-1	.	.	CASSSGGLSYTF	TGTGCCAGCAGTTCCGGGGGCTTAAGCTACACCTTC
TRBJ2-3	TRBV12-5	.	.	CASGSVADTQYF	TGTGCTAGTGGTAGCGTCGCAGATACGCAGTATTTT
TRBJ2-1	TRBV7-3	TRBD2	.	CASSASGAYNEQFF	TGTGCCAGCAGCGCCAGCGGGGCCTACAATGAGCAGTTCTTC
TRBJ2-3	TRBV6-2/TRBV6-3	TRBD2	.	CASSPGLATYYTDTQYF	TGTGCCAGCAGTCCGGGACTAGCAACTTACTACACAGATACGCAGTATTTT
TRBJ2-7	TRBV28	.	many	CASSPPLRRGQYF	TGTGCCAGCAGCCCCCCTCTCCGGAGGGGGCAGTACTTC
TRBJ2-3	TRBV19	TRBD2	.	CASSSTTNAGGADTQYF	TGTGCCAGTAGTAGTACGACGAATGCGGGAGGTGCAGATACGCAGTATTTT
TRBJ2-6	TRBV7-3	.	few	CASSPSVGSGANVLTF	TGTGCCAGCAGCCCCTCGGTGGGATCTGGGGCCAACGTCCTGACTTTC
TRBJ2-3	TRBV5-4	TRBD2	.	CASSSFGSGSTDTQYF	TGTGCCAGCAGCTCCTTTGGTAGCGGGAGCACAGATACGCAGTATTTT
TRBJ2-1	TRBV7-2	.	many	CASSLAARSSYNEQFF	TGTGCCAGCAGCTTAGCCGCGCGAAGCTCCTACAATGAGCAGTTCTTC
TRBJ2-3	TRBV7-8	.	.	CASSLWERTDTQYF	TGTGCCAGCAGCTTGTGGGAGCGCACAGATACGCAGTATTTT
TRBJ2-7	TRBV5-1	TRBD1	few	CASSPGQGLTYEQYF	TGCGCCAGCAGCCCCGGACAGGGATTGACCTACGAGCAGTACTTC
TRBJ1-5	TRBV20-1	.	.	CSARRGSGNQPQHF	TGCAGTGCTAGACGGGGCTCGGGCAATCAGCCCCAGCATTTT
TRBJ2-1	TRBV19	TRBD2	.	CASSSHAGLAGSDNEQFF	TGTGCCAGTAGTTCCCACGCGGGACTAGCGGGATCAGACAATGAGCAGTTCTTC
TRBJ2-3	TRBV12-3/TRBV12-4	.	few	CASQGPDTQYF	TGTGCCAGTCAGGGCCCAGATACGCAGTATTTT
TRBJ2-7	TRBV11-1	.	.	CASSETVGLSYEQYF	TGTGCCAGCAGCGAGACTGTGGGACTCTCCTACGAGCAGTACTTC
TRBJ2-7	TRBV20-1	.	.	CSAPQTGEQYF	TGCAGTGCCCCCCAGACGGGGGAGCAGTACTTC
TRBJ1-2	TRBV6-1	TRBD1	many	CASAGQFYGYTF	TGTGCCAGCGCGGGACAGTTCTATGGCTACACCTTC
TRBJ1-1	TRBV7-6	.	.	CASSQGPDVNTEAFF	TGTGCCAGCAGCCAAGGCCCCGACGTGAACACTGAAGCTTTCTTT
TRBJ2-4	TRBV28	.	many	CASNSGGYIQYF	TGTGCCAGCAATTCAGGGGGGTACATTCAGTACTTC
TRBJ2-5	TRBV4-1	.	few	CASSLSAQETQYF	TGCGCCAGCAGCCTTTCCGCCCAAGAGACCCAGTACTTC
TRBJ2-7	TRBV12-3/TRBV12-4	TRBD2	.	CASSQIAGAAYEQYF	TGTGCCAGCAGCCAAATAGCGGGAGCCGCGTACGAGCAGTACTTC
TRBJ1-3	TRBV10-3	.	few	CAISQRHTSGNTIYF	TGTGCCATCAGTCAAAGACACACCTCTGGAAACACCATATATTTT
TRBJ2-3	TRBV5-4	.	few	CASSWGGGQQQYF	TGTGCCAGCAGCTGGGGCGGGGGACAGCAGCAGTATTTT
TRBJ2-5	TRBV28	.	many	CASEGETQYF	TGTGCCTCCGAGGGCGAGACCCAGTACTTC
TRBJ1-5	TRBV19	.	.	CASTLPGGNQPQHF	TGTGCCAGTACTCTACCAGGGGGCAATCAGCCCCAGCATTTT
TRBJ1-2	TRBV2	TRBD1	many	CASSYAGTGTYGYTF	TGTGCCAGCAGCTATGCCGGGACAGGGACCTATGGCTACACCTTC
TRBJ1-1	TRBV7-9	TRBD1	many	CASSLGQGEGEAFF	TGTGCCAGCAGCCTTGGACAGGGGGAGGGTGAAGCTTTCTTT
TRBJ2-7	TRBV13	TRBD1	few	CASSLPLGDRSSYEQYF	TGTGCCAGCAGCTTACCTCTTGGGGACAGAAGCTCCTACGAGCAGTACTTC
TRBJ2-3	TRBV7-8	.	many	CASSSARVPPHTQYF	TGTGCCAGCAGCTCGGCTAGGGTGCCCCCTCATACGCAGTATTTT
TRBJ2-7	TRBV29-1	.	.	CSVKMASEQYF	TGCAGCGTTAAAATGGCTAGCGAGCAGTACTTC
TRBJ1-5	TRBV20-1	TRBD1	many	CSAQGQLKKSNQPQHF	TGCAGTGCTCAGGGACAGTTGAAGAAAAGCAATCAGCCCCAGCATTTT
TRBJ2-5	TRBV9	TRBD2	few	CASSGGWQETQYF	TGTGCCAGCTCGGGGGGATGGCAAGAGACCCAGTACTTC
TRBJ1-1	TRBV6-2/TRBV6-3	TRBD1	many	CASSTLDRGGTEAFF	TGTGCCAGCAGTACTCTAGACAGGGGAGGGACTGAAGCTTTCTTT
TRBJ2-1	TRBV11-1	.	many	CASSLSRATYNEQFF	TGTGCCAGCAGCCTTAGCAGGGCGACTTACAATGAGCAGTTCTTC
TRBJ1-6	TRBV27	.	many	CASSREVFNNSPLHF	TGTGCCAGCAGCCGCGAGGTCTTCAATAATTCACCCCTCCACTTT
TRBJ2-3	TRBV5-1	.	few	CASSLEDSRTDTQYF	TGCGCCAGCAGCTTGGAGGACAGCCGCACAGATACGCAGTATTTT